This is a list of T cell receptor beta chains from one sample in a study of beta chain features in type 1 diabetes. The protocol was immunoSEQ multiplex PCR, while the TCRdb copy is restricted to in-frame clones and leaves out a portion. The sample consists of under 400,000 clones, roughly 12% of them appearing once. Sequencing was performed on naive CD4+ T cells from blood. The receptor source for this set is a man aged 18 to 35 in good health. CDR3s include the opening cysteine and the closing phenylalanine or tryptophan. A D gene is named only where the DNA matches it firmly. Some rows mark clone size as missing; the rest say once, few, many or name a class of expanded clone.

TRBV14,17,TRBD2,TRBJ2-1,few,TGTGCCAGCAGCCTTGGACTAGCGGGAGAAGGTCTGGAGGAGCAGTTCTTC,CASSLGLAGEGLEEQFF
TRBV7-2,14,-,TRBJ1-1,few,TGTGCCAGCAGCTTCTCAGGGGTGCACACTGAAGCTTTCTTT,CASSFSGVHTEAFF
TRBV5-1,15,TRBD1,TRBJ2-3,-,TGCGCCAGCAGCTCCTACAGGGGGCTCGCAGATACGCAGTATTTT,CASSSYRGLADTQYF
TRBV6-5,14,-,TRBJ2-5,-,TGTGCCAGCAGTCGACGGACAGCTGCGGAGACCCAGTACTTC,CASSRRTAAETQYF
TRBV6-5,14,-,TRBJ1-6,once,TGTGCCAGCAGTTACAGGGGAAATAATTCACCCCTCCACTTT,CASSYRGNNSPLHF
TRBV28,14,-,TRBJ1-5,few,TGTGCCAGCAGTTTAAGAGTTCTAAATCAGCCCCAGCATTTT,CASSLRVLNQPQHF
TRBV5-1,14,TRBD1,TRBJ1-1,-,TGCGCCAGTAAGAGGACAGGAATGAACACTGAAGCTTTCTTT,CASKRTGMNTEAFF
TRBV29-1,14,-,TRBJ2-5,-,TGCAGCGTTGTCAATTGGGCACCGGCTGAGACCCAGTACTTC,CSVVNWAPAETQYF
TRBV5-4,16,TRBD2,TRBJ2-3,-,TGTGCCAGCAGCTTTAGCGGGGGGGCCTTCACAGATACGCAGTATTTT,CASSFSGGAFTDTQYF
TRBV11-2,14,-,TRBJ2-5,few,TGTGCCAGCAGCCCCGGGGTTCGTATGGAGACCCAGTACTTC,CASSPGVRMETQYF
TRBV7-8,15,TRBD1,TRBJ2-7,few,TGTGCCAGCAGCTTAGTGTTCAGGGGGTCCTACGAGCAGTACTTC,CASSLVFRGSYEQYF
TRBV7-8,11,-,TRBJ2-1,few,TGTGCCAGCAGCCAGCGAGATGAGCAGTTCTTC,CASSQRDEQFF
TRBV9,17,TRBD2,TRBJ2-5,-,TGTGCCAGCAGCGAACGACTAGCGGGGGGGCTGGGAGAGACCCAGTACTTC,CASSERLAGGLGETQYF
TRBV7-9,11,-,TRBJ2-7,many,TGTGCCAGCAGCTCCACCTACGAGCAGTACTTC,CASSSTYEQYF
TRBV7-2,15,-,TRBJ1-4,-,TGTGCCAGCAGCTTATTCCCGGGAGAAAATGAAAAACTGTTTTTT,CASSLFPGENEKLFF
TRBV30,14,TRBD1,TRBJ1-2,few,TGTGCCTGGGCGCGGGACAGGGCGAACTATGGCTACACCTTC,CAWARDRANYGYTF
TRBV5-1,17,TRBD1,TRBJ2-1,few,TGCGCCAGCAGCCCAGCAGGGGGGACAGGCTATAGCAATGAGCAGTTCTTC,CASSPAGGTGYSNEQFF
TRBV6-5,14,-,TRBJ2-1,few,TGTGCCAGCAGTTACCGGAAAGAGGGATATGAGCAGTTCTTC,CASSYRKEGYEQFF
TRBV9,16,TRBD2,TRBJ2-3,-,TGTGCCAGCAGCGGGGGGGGTCGGCTACGCGGGGAAACGCAGTATTTT,CASSGGGRLRGETQYF
TRBV29-1,17,TRBD2,TRBJ2-1,few,TGCAGCGTTGATCGGACTAGCGGATCCTTAACCTACAATGAGCAGTTCTTC,CSVDRTSGSLTYNEQFF
TRBV11-2,16,TRBD1,TRBJ2-1,-,TGTGCCAGCAGCTGGGTCTGGACAGGGAAGGACAATGAGCAGTTCTTC,CASSWVWTGKDNEQFF
TRBV11-2,15,-,TRBJ2-6,-,TGTGCCAGCAGCTTTCAGGGGTCTGGGGCCAACGTCCTGACTTTC,CASSFQGSGANVLTF
TRBV2,12,-,TRBJ2-5,few,TGTGCCAGCAGCGATCGCGGAGAGACCCAGTACTTC,CASSDRGETQYF
TRBV19,15,TRBD1,TRBJ2-5,few,TGTGCCAGCCGGACAGGGAAAGGCCCCGGAGAGACCCAGTACTTC,CASRTGKGPGETQYF
TRBV30,13,-,TRBJ1-2,-,TGTGCCTGGAGTAGGGGATCGGGGGGTGGCTACACCTTC,CAWSRGSGGGYTF
TRBV7-9,12,TRBD1,TRBJ2-7,-,TGTGCCAGCGAGAGAGGGGGCGCCGAGCAGTACTTC,CASERGGAEQYF
TRBV9,19,TRBD2,TRBJ2-2,-,TGTGCCAGCAGCGTAGAAACTAGCGGGAGGTCCTCGAACACCGGGGAGCTGTTTTTT,CASSVETSGRSSNTGELFF
TRBV9,14,TRBD1,TRBJ2-5,-,TGTGCCAGCAGCTCCAGGACAGGGGTCGAGACCCAGTACTTC,CASSSRTGVETQYF
TRBV7-9,14,-,TRBJ2-5,few,TGTGCCAGCAGCTTATCATTCGGGAAAGAGACCCAGTACTTC,CASSLSFGKETQYF
TRBV28,12,-,TRBJ1-1,few,TGTGCCAGCAGTTTCGTTACCGGGGGAGCTTTCTTT,CASSFVTGGAFF
TRBV6-5,14,TRBD1,TRBJ1-1,-,TGTGCCAGCAGTTTTCGGACAGGGGGCACTGAAGCTTTCTTT,CASSFRTGGTEAFF
TRBV4-3,17,-,TRBJ2-5,-,TGCGCCAGCAGCCAAAAAAACGGACAGAAGGATACGGAGACCCAGTACTTC,CASSQKNGQKDTETQYF
TRBV4-3,14,-,TRBJ2-1,-,TGCGCCAGCAGCCAAGAACAGGGTTACAATGAGCAGTTCTTC,CASSQEQGYNEQFF
TRBV18,14,-,TRBJ1-1,few,TGTGCCAGCTCACCGGGGCAGTTTAACACTGAAGCTTTCTTT,CASSPGQFNTEAFF
TRBV19,14,-,TRBJ1-1,-,TGTGCCAGTAGTGCCGTCTCGGGAGTTGCTGAAGCTTTCTTT,CASSAVSGVAEAFF
TRBV5-1,14,-,TRBJ2-7,few,TGCGCCAGCAGCTTGGCCGGTTCCAACTACGAGCAGTACTTC,CASSLAGSNYEQYF
TRBV5-1,16,-,TRBJ2-7,few,TGCGCCAGCAGCCGAAGCACCGGGACAGCGGAGGGCGGGCAGTACTTC,CASSRSTGTAEGGQYF
TRBV4-2,18,TRBD1,TRBJ1-1,-,TGTGCCAGCAGCCAAGAAGGACAGGGCCGCAGAAGGCGGGCTGAAGCTTTCTTT,CASSQEGQGRRRRAEAFF
TRBV18,15,-,TRBJ2-3,few,TGTGCCAGCTCACCCCCTGGGCAGGGCACAGATACGCAGTATTTT,CASSPPGQGTDTQYF
TRBV4-2,18,TRBD2,TRBJ2-2,few,TGTGCCAGCAGCCAAGACCTAGCGGGGGGGCCGGGCACCGGGGAGCTGTTTTTT,CASSQDLAGGPGTGELFF
TRBV30,15,-,TRBJ1-6,few,TGTGCCTGGATCCCCGGGGGATACTATAATTCACCCCTCCACTTT,CAWIPGGYYNSPLHF
TRBV20-1,11,-,TRBJ2-7,few,TGCAGTGCTGGGAAGATGACAGGACAGTACTTC,CSAGKMTGQYF
TRBV6-4,18,TRBD2,TRBJ2-6,-,TGTGCCAGCAGTGACACGGGAAGAGGGAGGGCTGGGGCCAACGTCCTGACTTTC,CASSDTGRGRAGANVLTF
TRBV11-2,11,-,TRBJ1-1,-,TGTGCCAGCAGCTTAGTAGGGGTTGCTTTCTTT,CASSLVGVAFF
TRBV28,15,TRBD1,TRBJ2-7,-,TGTGCCAGCAGTTTACTAGGACAGGGCAACTACGAGCAGTACTTC,CASSLLGQGNYEQYF
TRBV11-2,15,-,TRBJ2-3,few,TGTGCCAGCAGCTTAGATGGGGCTAGCACAGATACGCAGTATTTT,CASSLDGASTDTQYF
TRBV19,14,-,TRBJ2-7,few,TGTGCCAGTAGTATTTACACCAACTCCTACGAGCAGTACTTC,CASSIYTNSYEQYF
TRBV28,15,TRBD2,TRBJ2-5,-,TGTGCCAGCAGTGACCCTAGCGGGGGGAAAGAGACCCAGTACTTC,CASSDPSGGKETQYF
TRBV9,12,-,TRBJ1-2,-,TGTGCCAGCAGCCACGACTTTTTCGGCTACACCTTC,CASSHDFFGYTF
TRBV29-1,16,TRBD1,TRBJ2-5,few,TGCAGCGTTGAAGATAGAATACAGGGGTGGATGGAGACCCAGTACTTC,CSVEDRIQGWMETQYF
TRBV5-1,16,-,TRBJ2-7,-,TGCGCCAGCAGCCCGGAAACCGGGACGGGGGCCTACGAGCAGTACTTC,CASSPETGTGAYEQYF
TRBV30,15,TRBD1,TRBJ1-2,-,TGTGCCTGGAACTCCCGGGACAGGGACCTCCTTGGCTACACCTTC,CAWNSRDRDLLGYTF